This TCR beta chain emerged from a study of T-cell reconstitution after alpha-beta-depleted transplantation in children. CDR1 is SGHRS, CDR2 YFSETQ, per germline. V lost 0 bases, J lost 7 bases, and 14 bases lay in between. The CDR3 consists of 15 residues. Study-level results: Roughly two months post-transplant, alpha-beta T cells reportedly originated from several hundred graft clones that had expanded.

Using unique molecular identifiers, the investigators prepared the TCRbeta library. In TCRdb, the PCR reads were re-called with MiXCR into one record per CDR3 protein. The sample lists over 200,000 distinct CDR3 sequences, roughly a tenth occurring once. This clonotype was seen many times. Its matching antigen is unknown. Here the sequenced sample was PBMCs, taken before TCRalphabeta/CD19-depleted stem cell transplant. The genes are TRBV5-1 and TRBJ2-1; TRBD2 might be the D (7 bases). The receptor's source is a child under two years old with acute myeloid leukemia, due to receive a stem cell transplant. The CDR3 DNA sequence: TGCGCCAGCAGCTTGGGGGGGGGCGCGAAGAATGAGCAGTTCTTC. This codes for CASSLGGGAKNEQFF.